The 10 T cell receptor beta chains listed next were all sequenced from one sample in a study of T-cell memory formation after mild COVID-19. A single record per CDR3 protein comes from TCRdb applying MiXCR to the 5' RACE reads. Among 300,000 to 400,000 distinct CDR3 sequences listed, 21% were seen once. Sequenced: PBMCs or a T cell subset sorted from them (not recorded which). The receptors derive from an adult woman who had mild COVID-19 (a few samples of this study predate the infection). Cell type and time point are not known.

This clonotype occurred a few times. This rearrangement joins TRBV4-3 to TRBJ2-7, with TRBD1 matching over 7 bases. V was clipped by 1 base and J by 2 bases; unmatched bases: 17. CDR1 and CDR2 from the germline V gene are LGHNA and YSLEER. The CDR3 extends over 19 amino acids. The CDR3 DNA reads TGCGCCAGCAGCCAAGCCCTTGGATCCACCGGGACAGCACCCTACGAGCAGTACTTC. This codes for CASSQALGSTGTAPYEQYF.

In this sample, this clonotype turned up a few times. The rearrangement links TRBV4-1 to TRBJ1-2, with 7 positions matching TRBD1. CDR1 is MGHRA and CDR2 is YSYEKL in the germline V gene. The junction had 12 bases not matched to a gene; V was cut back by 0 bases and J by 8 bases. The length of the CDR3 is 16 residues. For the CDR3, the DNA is TGCGCCAGCAGCCAAGATAATCGTTACAGGGGATTAGGCTACACCTTC. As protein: CASSQDNRYRGLGYTF.

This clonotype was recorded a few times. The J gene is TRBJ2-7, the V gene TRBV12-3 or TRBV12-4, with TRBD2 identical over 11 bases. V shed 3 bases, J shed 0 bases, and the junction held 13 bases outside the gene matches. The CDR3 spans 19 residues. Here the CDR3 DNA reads TGTGCCAGCAGTTTCGGTACAGGCGGGACTAGCGGAATCTCCTACGAGCAGTACTTC. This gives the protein CASSFGTGGTSGISYEQYF.

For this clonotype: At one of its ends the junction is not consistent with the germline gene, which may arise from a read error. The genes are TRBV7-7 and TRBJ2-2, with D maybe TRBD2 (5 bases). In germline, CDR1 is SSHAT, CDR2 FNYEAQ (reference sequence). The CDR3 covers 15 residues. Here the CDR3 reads CASSLVSGGTGELFF. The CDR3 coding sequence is TGTGCTAGCAGCTTAGTGAGCGGAGGAACCGGGGAGCTGTTTTTT.

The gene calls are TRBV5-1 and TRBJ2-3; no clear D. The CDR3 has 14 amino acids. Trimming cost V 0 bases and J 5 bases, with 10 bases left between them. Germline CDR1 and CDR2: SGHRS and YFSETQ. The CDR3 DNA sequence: TGCGCCAGCAGCTTGGAAAGGGAAGAAGATACGCAGTATTTT. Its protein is CASSLEREEDTQYF.

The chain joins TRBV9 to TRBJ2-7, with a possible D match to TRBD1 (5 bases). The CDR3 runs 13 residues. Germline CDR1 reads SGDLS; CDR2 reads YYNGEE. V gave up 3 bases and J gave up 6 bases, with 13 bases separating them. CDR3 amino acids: CASSAGLGVEQYF. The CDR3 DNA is TGTGCCAGCAGCGCAGGGTTAGGGGTCGAGCAGTACTTC.

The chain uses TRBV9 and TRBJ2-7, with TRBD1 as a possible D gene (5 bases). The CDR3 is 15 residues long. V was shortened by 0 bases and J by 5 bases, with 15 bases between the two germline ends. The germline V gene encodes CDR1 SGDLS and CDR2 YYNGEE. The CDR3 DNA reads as TGTGCCAGCAGCGTAGCAGCACAGGCAGTACACGAGCAGTACTTC. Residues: CASSVAAQAVHEQYF.

The DNA for the CDR3 is TGCGCCAGCAGCCAAGATACCAGGGACGCTGGCTACACCTTC. Translating gives CASSQDTRDAGYTF. V usage is TRBV4-3 and J usage is TRBJ1-2; a possible D gene is TRBD1 (5 bases). This CDR3 region has 14 residues. Germline V gives CDR1 LGHNA, CDR2 YSLEER. Trimming removed 0 bases from V and 7 bases from J, with 12 bases in between.

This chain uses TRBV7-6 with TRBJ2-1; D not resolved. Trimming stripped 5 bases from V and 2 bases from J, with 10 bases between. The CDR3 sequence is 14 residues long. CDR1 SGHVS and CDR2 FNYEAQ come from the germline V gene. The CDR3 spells CASSVIPTYNEQFF. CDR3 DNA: TGTGCCAGCAGCGTCATCCCCACCTACAATGAGCAGTTCTTC.

CDR3 residues: CASSYYQSGGAGNEQFF. As DNA, the CDR3 is TGTGCCAGCAGTTACTACCAGAGCGGGGGGGCAGGGAATGAGCAGTTCTTC. This rearrangement joins TRBV6-5 to TRBJ2-1; the match to TRBD2 covers 10 bases. V trimming: 1 base; J trimming: 7 bases; junction bases outside the gene matches: 10. CDR3 size: 17 residues. Germline V gene sequence: CDR1 MNHEY, CDR2 SVGAGI.